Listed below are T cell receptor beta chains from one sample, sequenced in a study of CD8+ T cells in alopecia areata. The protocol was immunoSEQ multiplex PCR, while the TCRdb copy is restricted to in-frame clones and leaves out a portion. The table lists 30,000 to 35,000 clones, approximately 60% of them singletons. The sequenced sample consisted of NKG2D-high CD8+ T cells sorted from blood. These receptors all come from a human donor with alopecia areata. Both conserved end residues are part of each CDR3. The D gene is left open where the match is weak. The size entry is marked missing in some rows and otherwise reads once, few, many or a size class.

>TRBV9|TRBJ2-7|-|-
CASSEEAPEQYF
TGTGCCAGCAGTGAAGAGGCCCCCGAGCAGTACTTC
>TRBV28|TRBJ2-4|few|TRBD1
CASSLDRVRWTKNIQYF
TGTGCCAGCAGCTTAGACAGGGTACGGTGGACCAAAAACATTCAGTACTTC
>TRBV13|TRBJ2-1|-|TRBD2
CASRPTSGAGNEQFF
TGTGCCAGCAGGCCGACTAGCGGGGCAGGTAATGAGCAGTTCTTC
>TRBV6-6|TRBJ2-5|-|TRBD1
CASSYSGTGSWETQYF
TGTGCCAGCAGTTATTCCGGGACAGGGAGTTGGGAGACCCAGTACTTC
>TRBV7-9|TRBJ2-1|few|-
CASSLVYNEQFF
TGTGCCAGCAGCTTAGTCTACAATGAGCAGTTCTTC
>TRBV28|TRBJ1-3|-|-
CASSFGSEGNTIYF
TGTGCCAGCAGTTTTGGATCAGAGGGAAACACCATATATTTT
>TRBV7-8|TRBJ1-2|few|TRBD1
CASSLERQGTYMTNYGYTF
TGTGCCAGCAGCTTGGAAAGACAGGGAACGTATATGACTAACTATGGCTACACCTTC
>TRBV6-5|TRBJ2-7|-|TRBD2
CASSYAPGGIEQYF
TGTGCCAGCAGTTACGCCCCGGGAGGTATCGAGCAGTACTTC
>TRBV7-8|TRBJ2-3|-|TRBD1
CASSLTVRGTDTQYF
TGTGCCAGCAGCTTAACGGTCAGGGGGACAGATACGCAGTATTTT
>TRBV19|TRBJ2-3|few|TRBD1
CASSISSRGRADTQYF
TGTGCCAGTAGTATATCGAGCAGGGGGCGAGCAGATACGCAGTATTTT
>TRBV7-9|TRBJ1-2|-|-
CASSSTEQGSGYTF
TGTGCCAGCAGCTCCACTGAACAGGGCTCTGGCTACACCTTC
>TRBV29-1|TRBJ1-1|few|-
CSADGRNTEAFF
TGCAGCGCCGACGGCAGGAACACTGAAGCTTTCTTT
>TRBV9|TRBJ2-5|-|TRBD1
CASSASLTGGGQGTQYF
TGTGCCAGCAGCGCCAGCCTGACAGGGGGCGGACAAGGGACCCAGTACTTC
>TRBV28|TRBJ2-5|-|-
CASSLAEGETQYF
TGTGCCAGCAGTTTAGCGGAAGGGGAGACCCAGTACTTC
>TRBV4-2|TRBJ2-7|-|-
CASSQDMGRYYEQYF
TGTGCCAGCAGCCAAGATATGGGCAGGTATTACGAGCAGTACTTC
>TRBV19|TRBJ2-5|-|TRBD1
CASSIGTGGYQETQYF
TGTGCCAGTAGTATCGGGACAGGGGGCTACCAAGAGACCCAGTACTTC